One sample yielded the 7 T cell receptor beta chains listed below, sequenced in a study of cytomegalovirus exposure and HLA in healthy donors. PCR amplification relied on 60 Vbeta primers (plus 13 Jbeta primers). This table comes from immunoSEQ multiplex PCR, and its TCRdb copy is limited to in-frame clones, with some not included. The profile shows 200,000 to 250,000 clones, 79% of them singletons. The source material was PBMCs. These receptors were taken from a man in his forties or fifties in good health and CMV-seronegative.

The J gene is TRBJ2-2, the V gene TRBV28; 7 nucleotides align to TRBD2. J was trimmed by 7 bases and V by 1 base; bases with no gene match: 9. This CDR3 is 16 amino acids long. CDR1 and CDR2 from the germline V gene are MDHEN and SYDVKM. The CDR3 protein is CASSLLGAGWIGELFF. The CDR3 DNA sequence: TGTGCCAGCAGTTTATTGGGAGCGGGATGGATCGGGGAGCTGTTTTTT.

This clone showed up just once. Other DNA sequences in the same sample also yield this CDR3. The chain carries TRBV15 and TRBJ1-5; D gene uncertain. Per the germline V gene, CDR1 is LNHNV and CDR2 is YYDKDF (reference sequence). The CDR3 sequence is 14 residues long. Trimming removed 5 bases at V and 0 bases at J, with 8 bases between. CDR3 sequence (DNA): TGTGCCACCAGCGGCTCGTATAGCAATCAGCCCCAGCATTTT. Its translation is CATSGSYSNQPQHF. The full variable domain, with the rest looked up from reference TRBV15 and TRBJ1-5, is DAMVIQNPRYQVTQFGKPVTLSCSQTLNHNVMYWYQQKSSQAPKLLFHYYDKDFNNEADTPDNFQSRRPNTSFCFLDIRSPGLGDTAMYLCATSGSYSNQPQHFGDGTRLSIL.

This chain connects TRBV4-1 to TRBJ2-5; TRBD2 matches 8 bases. The tail of the sequence fits TRBJ2-7 better, so the J call may be wrong. The CDR3 sequence is 16 residues long. The germline CDR1 and CDR2 sequences are MGHRA and YSYEKL. Written as DNA, the CDR3 is TGCGCCAGCAGCCAAGATTCGCGGGAGGCCCCATACGAGCAGTACTTC. It specifies CASSQDSREAPYEQYF.

This sequence joins TRBV6-4 and TRBJ2-3, with TRBD2 matching over 10 bases. The J segment lost 3 bases and the V segment lost 3 bases, leaving 3 bases of the junction unmatched. CDR1 MRHNA and CDR2 SNTAGT come from the germline V gene. The CDR3 is made up of 15 amino acids. CDR3 loop: CASSEIAGGTDTQYF. As DNA, the CDR3 is TGTGCCAGCAGTGAGATAGCGGGAGGAACAGATACGCAGTATTTT.

V usage is TRBV5-1 and J usage is TRBJ1-1, with D perhaps TRBD1 (5 bases). Trimming removed 5 bases from V and 6 bases from J, with 11 bases in between. This CDR3 contains 12 residues. Germline assignment: CDR1 SGHRS and CDR2 YFSETQ. CDR3 loop: CASREGPAEAFF. For the CDR3, the DNA is TGCGCCAGCAGGGAGGGGCCGGCTGAAGCTTTCTTT.

This clone was detected only a few times. The J gene is TRBJ1-5, the V gene TRBV27, with TRBD1 identical over 11 bases. V lost 5 bases to trimming and J lost 6 bases; unmatched junction nucleotides: 9. Germline CDR1 and CDR2: MNHEY and SMNVEV (reference sequence). The CDR3 is made up of 16 amino acids. The DNA for the CDR3 is TGTGCCAGCAGTACCACCGGACAGGGGGCGGGTCAGCCCCAGCATTTT. This codes for CASSTTGQGAGQPQHF.

The rearrangement uses TRBV9 and TRBJ2-3, with 9 bases fitting TRBD2. CDR3 length: 15 amino acids. Germline CDR1 SGDLS, CDR2 YYNGEE. The J segment lost 6 bases and the V segment lost 4 bases, leaving 9 bases of the junction unmatched. DNA of the CDR3: TGTGCCAGCAGCCCCGGTAATAGCGGGAGCGATACGCAGTATTTT. It yields the protein CASSPGNSGSDTQYF. Filled out from reference TRBV9 and TRBJ2-3, the complete variable domain reads DSGVTQTPKHLITATGQRVTLRCSPRSGDLSVYWYQQSLDQGLQFLIQYYNGEERAKGNILERFSAQQFPDLHSELNLSSLELGDSALYFCASSPGNSGSDTQYFGPGTRLTVL.